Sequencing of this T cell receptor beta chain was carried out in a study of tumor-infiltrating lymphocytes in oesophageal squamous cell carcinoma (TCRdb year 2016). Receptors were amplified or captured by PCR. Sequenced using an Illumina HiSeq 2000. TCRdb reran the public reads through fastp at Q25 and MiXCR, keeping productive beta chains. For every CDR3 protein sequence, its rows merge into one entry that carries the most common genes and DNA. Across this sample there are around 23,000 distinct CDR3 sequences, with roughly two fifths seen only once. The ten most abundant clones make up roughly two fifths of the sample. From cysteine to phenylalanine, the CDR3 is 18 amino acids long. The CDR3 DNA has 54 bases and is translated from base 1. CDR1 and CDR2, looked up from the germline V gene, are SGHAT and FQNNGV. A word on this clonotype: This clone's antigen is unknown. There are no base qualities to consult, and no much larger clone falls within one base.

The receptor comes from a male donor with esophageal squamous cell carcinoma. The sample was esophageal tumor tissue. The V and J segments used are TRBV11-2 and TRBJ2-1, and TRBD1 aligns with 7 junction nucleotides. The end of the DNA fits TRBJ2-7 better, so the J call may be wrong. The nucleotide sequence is TGTGCCAGCAGCTCAAGAAAGAAGACAGGGCTTAGTCCCTCCGAGCAGTACTTC. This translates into CASSSRKKTGLSPSEQYF.